Listed here are 21 T cell receptor beta chains from one sample, sequenced in a study of blood T cell repertoires in COVID-19. Measured with immunoSEQ multiplex PCR; TCRdb has only the in-frame clones, and not every one. This table holds around 90,000 clones, 88% found once. Sequenced material: peripheral blood. These receptors all come from a man aged 50-60 years with COVID-19, enrolled during active disease.

The gene calls are TRBV9 and TRBJ2-7, with 7 bases fitting TRBD1. The CDR3 covers 15 residues. Germline-derived CDR1 and CDR2 are SGDLS and YYNGEE. The V gene end was trimmed by 0 bases and the J gene end by 0 bases; junction bases not matched to a gene: 3. The CDR3 loop is CASSVASGGSYEQYF. In DNA, the CDR3 is TGTGCCAGCAGCGTAGCTTCAGGGGGCTCCTACGAGCAGTACTTC.

The CDR3 sequence: CASRLAGEGETQYF. For the CDR3, the DNA is TGCGCCAGCAGGCTAGCGGGGGAAGGAGAGACCCAGTACTTC. The V and J genes are TRBV5-1 and TRBJ2-5; 10 bases line up with TRBD2. Germline CDR1 is SGHRS and CDR2 is YFSETQ. Trimming took 5 bases from V and 4 from J; bases not matched to a gene: 5. CDR3 size: 14 residues.

About this clone itself: At one of its ends the junction is not consistent with the germline gene, which may arise from a read error. The chain carries TRBV7-9 and TRBJ1-2, with 8 bases lining up with TRBD1. The CDR3 has 11 amino acids. Germline CDR1 and CDR2: SEHNR and FQNEAQ (reference sequence). The chain's CDR3 is CASSPRTGPLF. For the CDR3, the DNA is TGTGCCAGCAGCCCTCGGACAGGGCCGCTCTTC.

The gene calls are TRBV20-1 and TRBJ1-5; tentative D call: TRBD1 (5 bases). The CDR3 extends over 15 amino acids. Germline-derived CDR1 and CDR2 are DFQATT and SNEGSKA (reference sequence). V shed 3 bases and J shed 3 bases, with 15 bases lying between them. CDR3: CSASPGGVYNQPQHF. Written as DNA, the CDR3 is TGCAGTGCTAGTCCCGGGGGTGTCTACAATCAGCCCCAGCATTTT.

This chain joins TRBV18 and TRBJ2-2; 9 bases line up with TRBD1. This CDR3 comprises 16 residues. Germline V gene sequence: CDR1 KGHSH, CDR2 LQKENI. The J segment lost 5 bases and the V segment lost 0 bases, leaving 4 bases of the junction unmatched. In nucleotides, the CDR3 is TGTGCCAGCTCACCACCTTGGACAGGGGATACCGGGGAGCTGTTTTTT. Translating gives CASSPPWTGDTGELFF.

This chain joins TRBV7-3 and TRBJ2-3; D may be TRBD2 (5 bases). This CDR3 has 13 residues. The V gene's germline CDR1 is SGHTA and CDR2 FQGTGA. V lost 3 bases and J 9 bases, leaving 13 bases between the germline ends. The CDR3 protein is CASSFTDQRTQYF. The CDR3 DNA reads as TGTGCCAGCAGCTTTACGGACCAGCGGACGCAGTATTTT.

The count of this clone is one. V and J are TRBV24-1 and TRBJ2-1; 10 nucleotides line up with TRBD2. Germline V gives CDR1 KGHDR, CDR2 SFDVKD. The V and J ends lost 3 bases and 8 bases, in that order; junction bases with no gene match: 15. CDR3 length: 18 amino acids. The CDR3 DNA sequence: TGTGCCACCAGTGATCGCCGGGGAGCGGGGGGGCCTTTGGATGAGCAGTTCTTC. The encoded protein is CATSDRRGAGGPLDEQFF.

This clone was observed a few times. CDR3 loop: CASSLGDFLPHEQYF. CDR3 DNA sequence: TGTGCCAGCAGCTTAGGGGACTTCCTCCCTCACGAGCAGTACTTC. V usage is TRBV7-2 and J usage is TRBJ2-7, with a weak D call TRBD2 (6 bases). The CDR3 consists of 15 residues. Germline CDR1 SGHTA, CDR2 FQGNSA. The V gene lost 1 base and the J gene lost 5 bases, with 15 bases spanning the gap. Based on the CDR3 plus reference TRBV7-2 and TRBJ2-7, the full variable domain is GAGVSQSPSNKVTEKGKDVELRCDPISGHTALYWYRQSLGQGLEFLIYFQGNSAPDKSGLPSDRFSAERTGGSVSTLTIQRTQQEDSAVYLCASSLGDFLPHEQYFGPGTRLTVT.

This chain uses TRBV7-9 with TRBJ2-7; tentative D call: TRBD1 (5 bases). Germline CDR1 reads SEHNR; CDR2 reads FQNEAQ (reference sequence). V dropped 1 base and J dropped 4 bases, with 11 bases sitting between them. This CDR3 spans 14 amino acids. The CDR3 is CASSLEGHRYEQYF. CDR3 bases: TGTGCCAGCAGCTTAGAAGGACACCGTTACGAGCAGTACTTC.

Written as DNA, the CDR3 is TGTGCCAGCAGCGTAGCTACAGGGGGCTCCGATACGCAGTATTTT. Encoded protein: CASSVATGGSDTQYF. This chain uses TRBV9 with TRBJ2-3, with 9 bases identical to TRBD1. The length of the CDR3 is 15 residues. Germline CDR1 SGDLS, CDR2 YYNGEE. V was clipped by 0 bases and J by 6 bases; unmatched bases: 5.

The rearrangement joins TRBV5-5 to TRBJ1-3; D is unclear. This CDR3 spans 14 amino acids. The germline CDR1 and CDR2 sequences are SGHKS and YYEKEE (reference sequence). With 6 bases removed from V and 0 bases from J, the gap between germline ends came to 10 bases. The CDR3: CASTSGYSGNTIYF. The CDR3 coding sequence is TGTGCCAGCACCTCGGGGTACTCTGGAAACACCATATATTTT.

The chain joins TRBV5-8 to TRBJ2-7; TRBD1 might be the D (6 bases). V lost 1 base, J lost 4 bases, and 9 bases lay in between. The CDR3 consists of 13 residues. Germline CDR1 is SGHTS and CDR2 is YDEGEE. DNA of the CDR3: TGTGCCAGCAGCTTGCCAGGGGTTTACGAGCAGTACTTC. It specifies CASSLPGVYEQYF.

CDR3 sequence reads: CSASLAGGPVDGNEQFF. CDR3 sequence (DNA): TGCAGTGCTAGTCTAGCGGGGGGGCCGGTGGATGGGAATGAGCAGTTCTTC. This rearrangement joins TRBV20-1 to TRBJ2-1; 12 bases agree with TRBD2. Germline V gene lookup returns CDR1 DFQATT and CDR2 SNEGSKA (reference sequence). Trimming at V came to 3 bases and at J to 7 bases, leaving 13 bases not matched to a gene. The CDR3 spans 17 residues.

The chain employs TRBV3-1 (or the pseudogene TRBV3-2) and TRBJ2-2; D is perhaps TRBD1 (5 bases). V dropped 0 bases and J dropped 9 bases, with 5 bases sitting between them. This CDR3 region has 12 residues. Germline V gives CDR1 LGHDT, CDR2 YNNKEL (reference sequence). In DNA form, the CDR3 reads TGTGCCAGCAGCCAAGAGGGGCGGGAGCTGTTTTTT. Translated, it gives CASSQEGRELFF.

The chain links TRBV2 to TRBJ1-3; TRBD1 matches 7 bases. V lost 4 bases, J lost 0 bases, and 12 bases stayed unmatched. The CDR3 contains 18 residues. The germline CDR1 and CDR2 sequences are SNHLY and FYNNEI. CDR3: CASSAAGGSMSSGNTIYF. The CDR3 DNA reads TGTGCCAGCAGTGCGGCAGGGGGTTCAATGAGCTCTGGAAACACCATATATTTT.

The chain uses TRBV6-5 and TRBJ1-5, with 9 bases identical to TRBD1. V trimming: 6 bases; J trimming: 2 bases; junction bases outside the gene matches: 5. Germline values: CDR1 MNHEY, CDR2 SVGAGI. CDR3 length equals 15 residues. The CDR3 loop is CASRKGQGGNQPQHF. In DNA form, the CDR3 reads TGTGCCAGCAGGAAGGGACAGGGTGGCAATCAGCCCCAGCATTTT.

The V and J genes are TRBV2 and TRBJ1-4, with 7 bases matching TRBD1. V lost 11 bases, J lost 4 bases, and 10 bases stayed unmatched. Germline CDR1 SNHLY, CDR2 FYNNEI. The CDR3 consists of 14 residues. The CDR3 sequence: CAGQWDRLNEKLFF. CDR3 sequence (DNA): TGTGCCGGCCAATGGGACAGACTTAATGAAAAACTGTTTTTT.

V usage is TRBV7-8 and J usage is TRBJ1-5, with D perhaps TRBD1 (5 bases). Trimming shortened V by 1 base and J by 4 bases, and 11 bases separated the two germline ends. CDR1 and CDR2 (germline): SGHVS, FQNEAQ. The CDR3 runs 15 residues. The CDR3 DNA reads as TGTGCCAGCAGCTTAGGCGGGACCTCAAATCAGCCCCAGCATTTT. As protein: CASSLGGTSNQPQHF.

This chain joins TRBV4-3 and TRBJ2-4; D perhaps matches TRBD1 (6 bases). The V end lost 0 bases, the J end lost 1 base, and 7 bases lay between the germline ends. Germline CDR1 LGHNA, CDR2 YSLEER. The CDR3 has 15 amino acids. The CDR3, as DNA: TGCGCCAGCAGCCAAGAGGGGGCCGCCAAAAACATTCAGTACTTC. Amino acids: CASSQEGAAKNIQYF.

In this sample, this clone turned up once. The chain is built from TRBV10-3 and TRBJ1-1, with D possibly TRBD1 on 6 matching bases. In germline, CDR1 is ENHRY, CDR2 SYGVKD. The CDR3 runs to 14 residues. Trimming removed 10 bases at V and 1 base at J, with 16 bases between. The CDR3 DNA follows: TGTGCCAGTCATCAGACAGGATCGAACACTGAAGCTTTCTTT. Translating gives CASHQTGSNTEAFF.

The chain has TRBV4-3 and TRBJ2-1; 8 bases map to TRBD2. The germline CDR1 and CDR2 sequences are LGHNA and YSLEER. The CDR3 length is 13 residues. The junction had 5 bases not matched to a gene; V was cut back by 4 bases and J by 9 bases. CDR3 DNA: TGCGCCAGCAGCCCGGGACTAGTCGGTGAGCAGTTCTTC. Amino acid sequence: CASSPGLVGEQFF.